This passage covers 14 T cell receptor beta chains from one sample sequenced in a study of blood T cell repertoires in COVID-19. This table comes from immunoSEQ multiplex PCR, and its TCRdb copy is limited to in-frame clones, with some not included. The data show approximately 190,000 clones, around 83% seen once. Sequencing used PBMCs or T cells enriched from blood (not recorded which). The receptor set was obtained from a woman in her 30s who had been exposed to COVID-19.

The rearrangement joins TRBV6-4 to TRBJ2-1; 14 positions match TRBD2. Trimming removed 7 bases from V and 7 bases from J; junction bases left unmatched: 6. This CDR3 is built from 15 residues. Per the germline V gene, CDR1 is MRHNA and CDR2 is SNTAGT. Here the CDR3 reads CASTETSGGANEQFF. The CDR3, as DNA: TGTGCCAGCACGGAGACTAGCGGGGGGGCGAATGAGCAGTTCTTC.

This chain joins TRBV19 and TRBJ1-5, with 8 bases matching TRBD1. Trimming removed 5 bases from V and 7 bases from J; junction bases left unmatched: 1. Germline loops: CDR1 LNHDA, CDR2 SQIVND (reference sequence). The CDR3 loop spans 12 amino acids. The CDR3 loop reads CASSQGAQPQHF. Written as DNA, the CDR3 is TGTGCCAGTAGTCAGGGGGCCCAGCCCCAGCATTTT.

This chain links TRBV6-5 with TRBJ2-7, with 9 bases fitting TRBD1. This CDR3 is built from 14 residues. Germline V gives CDR1 MNHEY, CDR2 SVGAGI. The J segment lost 7 bases and the V segment lost 2 bases, leaving 6 bases of the junction unmatched. CDR3 DNA: TGTGCCAGCAGTTACGGGACAGGGTTGTGGGAGCAGTACTTC. This translates into CASSYGTGLWEQYF.

This chain connects TRBV7-2 to TRBJ2-3, with 14 bases aligning to TRBD2. Trimming at V came to 3 bases and at J to 6 bases, leaving 8 bases not matched to a gene. Germline assignment: CDR1 SGHTA and CDR2 FQGNSA. The length of the CDR3 is 17 residues. CDR3 in amino acids: CASSFGLAGGLMDTQYF. The CDR3 region has the DNA TGTGCCAGCAGCTTCGGACTAGCGGGGGGTCTCATGGATACGCAGTATTTT. Looking up the rest from reference TRBV7-2 and TRBJ2-3 gives the full variable domain: GAGVSQSPSNKVTEKGKDVELRCDPISGHTALYWYRQSLGQGLEFLIYFQGNSAPDKSGLPSDRFSAERTGGSVSTLTIQRTQQEDSAVYLCASSFGLAGGLMDTQYFGPGTRLTVL.

J is TRBJ1-1 and V is TRBV10-3; perhaps TRBD1 as D (6 bases). CDR3 length: 12 amino acids. The V and J ends lost 0 bases and 11 bases respectively, with 10 bases between them. CDR1 and CDR2 from the germline V gene are ENHRY and SYGVKD. The CDR3 is CAISESTGTAFF. The DNA for the CDR3 is TGTGCCATCAGTGAGTCGACAGGCACGGCTTTCTTT.

The chain combines TRBV6-2 or TRBV6-3 with TRBJ1-1; D possibly corresponds to TRBD1 (6 bases). The CDR3 covers 17 residues. CDR1 MNHEY and CDR2 SVGEGT come from the germline V gene. V was cut by 0 bases and J by 10 bases, with 24 bases left in between. The CDR3 DNA sequence: TGTGCCAGCAGTTACTCGAGCGGACAGCCCACTCCCTCTGGAGCTTTCTTT. It codes for CASSYSSGQPTPSGAFF.

This clone was seen more than once but under ten times. The V call is TRBV10-1, the J call TRBJ1-1; unclear D gene. Germline CDR1 and CDR2: WNHNN and SYGVQD (reference sequence). The CDR3 contains 13 residues. V dropped 6 bases and J dropped 3 bases, with 11 bases sitting between them. CDR3 loop: CASRKSGYTEAFF. The CDR3 DNA follows: TGCGCCAGCAGGAAATCGGGGTACACTGAAGCTTTCTTT.

This chain joins TRBV19 and TRBJ2-2; 9 bases are a match to TRBD1. The CDR3 covers 19 residues. Per the germline V gene, CDR1 is LNHDA and CDR2 is SQIVND (reference sequence). V gave up 4 bases and J gave up 4 bases; unmatched junction bases: 16. The CDR3 is CASSRGDRERAKGTGELFF. CDR3 coding DNA: TGTGCCAGTAGTAGGGGGGACAGGGAAAGGGCGAAAGGCACCGGGGAGCTGTTTTTT.

This chain links TRBV27 with TRBJ1-3, with 8 bases lining up with TRBD1. This CDR3 has 16 amino acids. CDR1 MNHEY and CDR2 SMNVEV come from the germline V gene (reference sequence). Trimming took 7 bases from V and 4 from J; bases not matched to a gene: 12. The CDR3 loop reads CASMDRAPFSGNTIYF. In DNA, the CDR3 is TGTGCCAGCATGGACAGGGCTCCTTTTTCGGGAAACACCATATATTTT.

V is TRBV7-8 and J is TRBJ2-1, with D possibly being TRBD2 (6 bases). This CDR3 has 14 residues. Trimming left V 7 bases short and J 7 bases short, with 17 bases between. Germline-derived CDR1 and CDR2 are SGHVS and FQNEAQ. This CDR3 is CASTQGGAVNEQFF. Written as DNA, the CDR3 is TGTGCCAGCACCCAAGGCGGGGCCGTTAATGAGCAGTTCTTC. Supplemented by reference TRBV7-8 and TRBJ2-1, the full variable domain reads GAGVSQSPRYKVAKRGQDVALRCDPISGHVSLFWYQQALGQGPEFLTYFQNEAQLDKSGLPSDRFFAERPEGSVSTLKIQRTQQEDSAVYLCASTQGGAVNEQFFGPGTRLTVL.

The V and J genes are TRBV3-1 (or the pseudogene TRBV3-2) and TRBJ1-5; 10 bases are a match to TRBD1. With V trimmed by 1 base and J by 7 bases, 7 bases remained unmatched. Germline V gene sequence: CDR1 LGHDT, CDR2 YNNKEL (reference sequence). CDR3 length: 16 amino acids. The CDR3 DNA reads as TGTGCCAGCAGCCAAGGAATGGGACAGGGGACCCAGCCCCAGCATTTT. Translation: CASSQGMGQGTQPQHF.

J is TRBJ1-6 and V is TRBV2; D unclear. From germline, CDR1 is SNHLY and CDR2 FYNNEI. V lost 8 bases and J 6 bases, leaving 17 bases between the germline ends. The CDR3 sequence is 15 residues long. The CDR3 loop reads CASEKEGGTNSPLHF. CDR3 DNA sequence: TGTGCCAGCGAAAAAGAAGGAGGAACTAATTCACCCCTCCACTTT.

This clone was picked up a small number of times. V gene TRBV19 combines with J gene TRBJ2-1; 8 bases fit TRBD1. Unmatched junction bases numbered 13, after V lost 7 bases and J lost 2 bases. In germline, CDR1 is LNHDA, CDR2 SQIVND (reference sequence). The CDR3 contains 17 residues. The CDR3, as DNA: TGTGCCAGTAAACCTGGACAGGGTGGATCAGCCTACAATGAGCAGTTCTTC. It yields the protein CASKPGQGGSAYNEQFF.

The J gene is TRBJ2-3, the V gene TRBV27, with 8 bases aligning to TRBD1. The V gene end was trimmed by 4 bases and the J gene end by 3 bases; junction bases not matched to a gene: 9. The CDR3 loop spans 16 amino acids. Germline CDR1 MNHEY, CDR2 SMNVEV (reference sequence). CDR3 amino acids: CASSSRQGQVTDTQYF. The CDR3 DNA reads TGTGCCAGCAGTTCCCGACAGGGACAGGTGACAGATACGCAGTATTTT.